The 4 T cell receptor beta chains presented below share a single source sample, sequenced in a study of CD4 T cells in relation to SARS-CoV-2 and coronaviruses. Profiled with immunoSEQ multiplex PCR; TCRdb holds only in-frame clones, not every one. The data hold some 15,000 clones, with about 84% observed a single time. The unexposed donors gave CD4+ T cells in 2011-2018, prior to COVID-19. After nine to ten days of culture, CD4+ T cells were isolated. These receptors have no known antigen. The material sequenced was CD4+ T cells from PBMCs, cultured in vitro. Receptor source: a human donor in good health.

The CDR3 nucleotides read TGTGCCAGCAGTCCCCGGGGGAGTGGCACAGATACGCAGTATTTT. Translation: CASSPRGSGTDTQYF. The gene calls are TRBV7-3 and TRBJ2-3; D may be TRBD2 (6 bases). This CDR3 is built from 15 residues. The germline V gene has CDR1 SGHTA and CDR2 FQGTGA. V lost 6 bases, J lost 1 base, and 14 bases lay in between.

This rearrangement joins TRBV27 to TRBJ1-6; 8 positions match TRBD1. Trimming took 3 bases from V and 7 from J; bases not matched to a gene: 5. The CDR3 runs 15 residues. Germline V gene sequence: CDR1 MNHEY, CDR2 SMNVEV (reference sequence). In DNA, the CDR3 is TGTGCCAGCAGTTTCGGGACAGGCGTCAATTCACCCCTCCACTTT. Its protein is CASSFGTGVNSPLHF.

The chain couples TRBV28 to TRBJ1-4, with unresolved D. The CDR3 runs to 19 residues. Germline V gene data show CDR1 as MDHEN and CDR2 as SYDVKM. Trimming shortened V by 3 bases and J by 0 bases, and 20 bases separated the two germline ends. This CDR3 is CASSFKVGEPAATNEKLFF. Written as DNA, the CDR3 is TGTGCCAGCAGTTTCAAGGTTGGGGAGCCCGCCGCAACTAATGAAAAACTGTTTTTT.

This clone appeared a few times. This chain joins TRBV5-1 and TRBJ1-2; 7 bases map to TRBD1. The V segment lost 4 bases and the J segment 4 bases; nucleotides outside the gene matches: 7. The CDR3 has 14 amino acids. The V gene's germline CDR1 is SGHRS and CDR2 YFSETQ. The CDR3 here is CASSPEQGSYGYTF. The CDR3 DNA reads as TGCGCCAGCAGCCCTGAACAGGGGTCCTATGGCTACACCTTC.